Following are 2 T cell receptor beta chains from one sample sequenced in a study of T cells in Graves' hyperthyroidism and ophthalmopathy. Amplified TCR beta CDR3 regions derived from RNA transcripts. HTBI primers were employed in a first-round RT-PCR of the TCR CDR3. TCRdb reprocessed the multiplex PCR reads with MiXCR, giving one entry per CDR3 protein. The sample yields roughly 710,000 distinct CDR3 sequences, roughly a third seen once. Sequenced material: blood. These receptors were obtained from a woman in her forties with Graves' hyperthyroidism.

This clonotype was seen more than once but under ten times. The chain combines TRBV4-1 with TRBJ1-1; D is undetermined. This CDR3 contains 16 residues. V was cut by 5 bases and J by 2 bases, with 18 bases left in between. The germline V gene encodes CDR1 MGHRA and CDR2 YSYEKL. The CDR3 coding sequence is TGCGCCAGCAGCGCAAGCGTCTTACAGCCAAACACTGAAGCTTTCTTT. Its translation: CASSASVLQPNTEAFF.

Comments on this clonotype: This CDR3 fails to terminate in the conserved phenylalanine or tryptophan, so it likely reflects a read error. V gene TRBV9 combines with J gene TRBJ1-1, with D perhaps TRBD1 (5 bases). The germline V gene encodes CDR1 SGDLS and CDR2 YYNGEE. The germline V and J ends were trimmed by 3 bases and 11 bases, with 17 bases remaining between them. The CDR3 is 13 residues long. CDR3 protein: CASSGGGRSVAFS. CDR3 bases: TGTGCCAGCAGCGGGGGGGGAAGATCAGTGGCTTTCTCT.